This TCR beta chain is from a study of blood T cell repertoires in COVID-19. The assay was immunoSEQ multiplex PCR, and TCRdb's table has in-frame clones only and misses some. Among under 300,000 clones listed, approximately 89% were seen once. Trimming removed 4 bases from V and 1 base from J, with 7 bases in between. Germline lookup yields CDR1 LGHNA and CDR2 YSLEER. The CDR3 has 13 residues. Participant reports of clinical history set cohort assignment. This TCR came from a woman in her forties with acute COVID-19. Source material: PBMCs or T cells enriched from blood (not recorded which). This chain uses TRBV4-3 with TRBJ1-2; D unclear. CDR3 protein: CASSLFGNYGYTF. CDR3 coding DNA: TGCGCCAGCAGCCTTTTCGGTAACTATGGCTACACCTTC.